This T cell receptor beta chain was identified in a study of T cell responses to AZD1222 COVID-19 vaccine. Findings and caveats of the study: Unmutated variant regions are reportedly the target of nearly half of TCRs that are spike-specific. Baseline antibody screening turned up just a handful of seropositive AZD1222 recipients. Females made up more of the donors, who were largely white British, and clonal diversity may have come out too low.

A remark on this clone: Its antigen is as yet unknown.

Samples with a second dose at about 4 or about 12 weeks were pooled together. The repertoire was sequenced with immunoSEQ multiplex PCR; TCRdb's copy has only in-frame clones and lacks some. The sample consists of around 150,000 clones, 90% to 95% of them appearing once. The CDR3 is 18 amino acids. The V gene's germline CDR1 is SEHNR and CDR2 FQNEAQ (reference sequence). V was cut by 4 bases and J by 0 bases, with 19 bases left in between. V usage is TRBV7-9 and J usage is TRBJ2-1, with TRBD2 as a possible D gene (6 bases). The receptor comes from an adult who received the AZD1222 COVID-19 vaccine. Source: peripheral blood, taken 28 days after the second AZD1222 dose. DNA for the CDR3: TGTGCCAGCAGCTCCCTCTTCGTGGCGGGGAGCTCCTACAATGAGCAGTTCTTC. Protein: CASSSLFVAGSSYNEQFF.